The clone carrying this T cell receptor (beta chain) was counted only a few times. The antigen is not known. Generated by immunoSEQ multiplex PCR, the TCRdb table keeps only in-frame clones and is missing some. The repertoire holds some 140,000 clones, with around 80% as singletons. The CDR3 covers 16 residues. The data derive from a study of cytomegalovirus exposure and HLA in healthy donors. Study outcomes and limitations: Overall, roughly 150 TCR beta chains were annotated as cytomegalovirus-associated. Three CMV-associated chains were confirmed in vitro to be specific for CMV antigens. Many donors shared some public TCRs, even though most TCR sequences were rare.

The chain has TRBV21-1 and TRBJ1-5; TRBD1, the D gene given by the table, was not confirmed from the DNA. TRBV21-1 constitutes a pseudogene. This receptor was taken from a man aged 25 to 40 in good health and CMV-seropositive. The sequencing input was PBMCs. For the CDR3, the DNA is TGTGCCAGCAGCAATGCCAGGTTTAATAGCAATCAGCCCCAGCATTTT. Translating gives CASSNARFNSNQPQHF.